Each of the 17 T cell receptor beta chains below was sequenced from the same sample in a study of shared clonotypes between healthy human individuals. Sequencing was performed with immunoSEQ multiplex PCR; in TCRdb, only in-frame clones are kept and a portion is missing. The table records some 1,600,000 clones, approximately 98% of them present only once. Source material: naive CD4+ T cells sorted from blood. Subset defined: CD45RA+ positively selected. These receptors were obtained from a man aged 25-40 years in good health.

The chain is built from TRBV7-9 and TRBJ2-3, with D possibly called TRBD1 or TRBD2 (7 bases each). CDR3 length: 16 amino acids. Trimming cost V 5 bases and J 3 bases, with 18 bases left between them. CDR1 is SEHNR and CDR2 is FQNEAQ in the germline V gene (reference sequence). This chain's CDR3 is CASSRVQGGSTDTQYF. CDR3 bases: TGTGCCAGCAGCCGGGTCCAGGGGGGGTCGACAGATACGCAGTATTTT.

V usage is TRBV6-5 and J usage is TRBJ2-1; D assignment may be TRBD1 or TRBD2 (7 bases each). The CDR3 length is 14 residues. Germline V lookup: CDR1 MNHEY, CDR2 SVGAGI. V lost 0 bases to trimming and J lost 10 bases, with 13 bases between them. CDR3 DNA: TGTGCCAGCAGTTACTCGATCCAGGGGGGGGAGCAGTTCTTC. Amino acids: CASSYSIQGGEQFF.

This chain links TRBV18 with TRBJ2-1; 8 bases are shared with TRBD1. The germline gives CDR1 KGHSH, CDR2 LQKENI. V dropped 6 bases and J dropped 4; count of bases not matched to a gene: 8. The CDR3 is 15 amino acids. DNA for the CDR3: TGTGCCAGCTCTCCGACAGGGGCGAGATACAATGAGCAGTTCTTC. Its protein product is CASSPTGARYNEQFF. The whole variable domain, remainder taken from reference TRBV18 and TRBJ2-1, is NAGVMQNPRHLVRRRGQEARLRCSPMKGHSHVYWYRQLPEEGLKFMVYLQKENIIDESGMPKERFSAEFPKEGPSILRIQQVVRGDSAAYFCASSPTGARYNEQFFGPGTRLTVL.

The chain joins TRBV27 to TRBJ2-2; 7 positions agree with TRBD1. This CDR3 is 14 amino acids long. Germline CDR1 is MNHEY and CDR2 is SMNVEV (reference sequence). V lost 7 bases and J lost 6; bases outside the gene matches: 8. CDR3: CASKGQFNSGELFF. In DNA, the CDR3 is TGTGCCAGCAAGGGACAGTTTAACTCCGGGGAGCTGTTTTTT.

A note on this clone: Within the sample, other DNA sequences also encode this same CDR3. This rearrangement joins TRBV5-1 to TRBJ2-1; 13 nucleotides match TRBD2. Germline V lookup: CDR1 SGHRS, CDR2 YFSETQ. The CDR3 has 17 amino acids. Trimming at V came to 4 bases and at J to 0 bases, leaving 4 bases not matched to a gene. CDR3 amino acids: CASSPGLAGASYNEQFF. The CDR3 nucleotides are TGCGCCAGCAGCCCCGGACTAGCGGGAGCCTCCTACAATGAGCAGTTCTTC. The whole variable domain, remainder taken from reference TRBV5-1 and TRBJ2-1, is KAGVTQTPRYLIKTRGQQVTLSCSPISGHRSVSWYQQTPGQGLQFLFEYFSETQRNKGNFPGRFSGRQFSNSRSEMNVSTLELGDSALYLCASSPGLAGASYNEQFFGPGTRLTVL.

Written as DNA, the CDR3 is TGTGCCAGCAGTTACACGACCCCGGGCACAGATACGCAGTATTTT. It specifies CASSYTTPGTDTQYF. V is TRBV6-5 and J is TRBJ2-3; D gene ambiguous. CDR3 length: 15 amino acids. Germline V gene data show CDR1 as MNHEY and CDR2 as SVGAGI. V was shortened by 2 bases and J by 1 base, with 10 bases between the two germline ends.

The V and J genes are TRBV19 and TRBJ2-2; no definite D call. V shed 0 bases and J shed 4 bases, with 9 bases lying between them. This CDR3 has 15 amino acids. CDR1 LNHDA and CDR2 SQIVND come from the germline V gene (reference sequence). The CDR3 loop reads CASSIDQSATGELFF. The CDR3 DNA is TGTGCCAGTAGTATAGATCAGAGCGCCACCGGGGAGCTGTTTTTT.

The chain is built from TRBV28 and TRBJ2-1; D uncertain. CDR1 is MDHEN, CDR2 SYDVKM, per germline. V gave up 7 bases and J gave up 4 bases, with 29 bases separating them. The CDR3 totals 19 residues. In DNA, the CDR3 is TGTGCCAGCACCCACACATTCCTCGTCGATCCCAAAATATACAATGAGCAGTTCTTC. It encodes CASTHTFLVDPKIYNEQFF.

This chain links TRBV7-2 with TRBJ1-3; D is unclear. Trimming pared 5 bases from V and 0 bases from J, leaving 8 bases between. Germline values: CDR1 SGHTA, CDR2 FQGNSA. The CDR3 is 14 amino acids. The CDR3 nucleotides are TGTGCCAGCAGCCCCTCCATCTCTGGAAACACCATATATTTT. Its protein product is CASSPSISGNTIYF.

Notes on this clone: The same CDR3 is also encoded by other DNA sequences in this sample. This CDR3 reads CASSLGQTDTQYF. The CDR3 bases are TGTGCCAGCAGCTTGGGGCAGACAGATACGCAGTATTTT. The chain carries TRBV5-4 and TRBJ2-3; D uncertain. This CDR3 region has 13 residues. Germline CDR1 and CDR2: SGHNT and YYREEE (reference sequence). The V end lost 0 bases, the J end lost 3 bases, and 5 bases lay between the germline ends. Drawing the rest from reference TRBV5-4 and TRBJ2-3, the complete variable domain is ETGVTQSPTHLIKTRGQQVTLRCSSQSGHNTVSWYQQALGQGPQFIFQYYREEENGRGNFPPRFSGLQFPNYSSELNVNALELDDSALYLCASSLGQTDTQYFGPGTRLTVL.

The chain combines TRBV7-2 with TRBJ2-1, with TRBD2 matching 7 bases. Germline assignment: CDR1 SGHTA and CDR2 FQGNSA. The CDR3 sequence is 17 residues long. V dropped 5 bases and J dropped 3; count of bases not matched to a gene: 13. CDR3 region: CASSGGAGALRYNEQFF. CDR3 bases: TGTGCCAGCAGCGGCGGGGCGGGAGCCCTTCGCTACAATGAGCAGTTCTTC.

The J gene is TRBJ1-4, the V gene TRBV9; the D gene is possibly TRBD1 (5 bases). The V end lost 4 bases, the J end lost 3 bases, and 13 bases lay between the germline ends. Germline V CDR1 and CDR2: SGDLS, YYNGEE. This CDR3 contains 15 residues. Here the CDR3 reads CASSIRGGSNEKLFF. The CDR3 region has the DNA TGTGCCAGCAGCATTCGCGGGGGGTCTAATGAAAAACTGTTTTTT. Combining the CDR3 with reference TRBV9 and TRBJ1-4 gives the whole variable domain DSGVTQTPKHLITATGQRVTLRCSPRSGDLSVYWYQQSLDQGLQFLIQYYNGEERAKGNILERFSAQQFPDLHSELNLSSLELGDSALYFCASSIRGGSNEKLFFGSGTQLSVL.

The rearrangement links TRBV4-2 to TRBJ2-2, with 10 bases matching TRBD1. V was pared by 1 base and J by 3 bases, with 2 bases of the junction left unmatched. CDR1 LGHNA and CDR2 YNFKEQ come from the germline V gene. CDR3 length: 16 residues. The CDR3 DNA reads TGTGCCAGCAGCCAAGTGGGGACAGGGGACACCGGGGAGCTGTTTTTT. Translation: CASSQVGTGDTGELFF.

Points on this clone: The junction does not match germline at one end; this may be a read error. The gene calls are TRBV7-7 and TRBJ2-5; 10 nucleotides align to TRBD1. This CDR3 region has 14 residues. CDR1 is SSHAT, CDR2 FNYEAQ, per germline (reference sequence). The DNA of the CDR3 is TGTGCTAGCAGCCCCGGGACAGGGGAGGTGACCCAGTACTTC. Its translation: CASSPGTGEVTQYF.

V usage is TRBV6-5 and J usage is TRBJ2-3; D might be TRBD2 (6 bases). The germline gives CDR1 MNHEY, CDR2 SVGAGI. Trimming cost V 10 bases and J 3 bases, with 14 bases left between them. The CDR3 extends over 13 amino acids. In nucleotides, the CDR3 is TGTGCCACCACCGGGAGTGGGACAGATACGCAGTATTTT. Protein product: CATTGSGTDTQYF.

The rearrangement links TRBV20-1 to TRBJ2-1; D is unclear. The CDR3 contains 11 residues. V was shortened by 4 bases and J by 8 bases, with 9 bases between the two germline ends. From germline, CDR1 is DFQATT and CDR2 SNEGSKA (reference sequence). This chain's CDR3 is CSATRPHEQFF. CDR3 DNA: TGCAGTGCTACCAGGCCCCATGAGCAGTTCTTC.

The CDR3 protein is CASSPGRDRGRYEQYF. In nucleotides, the CDR3 is TGCGCCAGCAGCCCGGGGCGGGACAGGGGTCGTTACGAGCAGTACTTC. The chain combines TRBV5-1 with TRBJ2-7, with TRBD1 identical over 10 bases. The V gene end was trimmed by 4 bases and the J gene end by 4 bases; junction bases not matched to a gene: 11. This CDR3 contains 16 residues. Per the germline V gene, CDR1 is SGHRS and CDR2 is YFSETQ.